The clone carrying this TCR beta chain has a count of ten or more. This sample stems from a study of T-cell reconstitution after alpha-beta-depleted transplantation in children. Unique molecular identifiers were incorporated during preparation of the TCRbeta library. TCRdb called the PCR reads again in MiXCR, with one record for every CDR3 protein. The sample contains some 240,000 distinct CDR3 sequences, roughly a tenth of which appear only once. CDR1 and CDR2 from the germline V gene are MNHEY and SVGEGT. Trimming left V 0 bases short and J 9 bases short, with 6 bases between. This CDR3 is built from 12 residues.

The chain uses TRBV6-2 or TRBV6-3 and TRBJ1-5; D is unclear. Sequences were derived from PBMCs from the stem cell graft donor, sampled from the stem cell graft. The TCR originated in a human donor who donated a stem cell graft to a child with SCID. The CDR3 loop reads CASSYSTGPQHF. Written as DNA, the CDR3 is TGTGCCAGCAGTTACTCGACCGGGCCCCAGCATTTT.